The 9 T cell receptor beta chains below were found in one sample sequenced in a study of blood T cell repertoires in COVID-19. Libraries were prepared by immunoSEQ multiplex PCR; TCRdb keeps only in-frame clonotypes and omits some of them. The profile covers approximately 360,000 clones, with roughly 88% appearing a single time and approximately 0.96% taken by the ten largest. The sample taken for sequencing was PBMCs or T cells enriched from blood (not recorded which). The receptors here all came from a woman aged 25 to 39 with acute COVID-19.

This rearrangement joins TRBV29-1 to TRBJ2-7; 8 bases align to TRBD2. The CDR3 spans 14 residues. V lost 1 base, J lost 1 base, and 3 bases stayed unmatched. Germline CDR1 reads SQVTM; CDR2 reads ANQGSEA. The CDR3: CSVEVGTSSYEQYF. The CDR3 bases are TGCAGCGTTGAAGTCGGGACTAGTTCCTACGAGCAGTACTTC.

This rearrangement joins TRBV7-3 to TRBJ1-5, with TRBD1 matching over 9 bases. V was pared by 4 bases and J by 4 bases, with 5 bases of the junction left unmatched. The CDR3 is 15 amino acids. Germline loops: CDR1 SGHTA, CDR2 FQGTGA. Here the CDR3 reads CASSWKDRGNQPQHF. Written as DNA, the CDR3 is TGTGCCAGCAGCTGGAAAGACAGGGGGAATCAGCCCCAGCATTTT.

The chain carries TRBV2 and TRBJ1-2, with D perhaps matching TRBD1 (6 bases). Trimming cost V 7 bases and J 0 bases, with 24 bases left between them. This CDR3 is built from 18 residues. Germline V lookup: CDR1 SNHLY, CDR2 FYNNEI. CDR3 residues: CASTGQGWETPTNYGYTF. The CDR3 nucleotides read TGTGCCAGCACCGGCCAGGGGTGGGAAACCCCTACTAACTATGGCTACACCTTC.

The sample holds a few counts of this clone. The chain combines TRBV7-9 with TRBJ2-2; TRBD2 is a possible D gene (5 bases). Trimming removed 8 bases from V and 0 bases from J, with 16 bases in between. This CDR3 spans 16 amino acids. Germline lookup yields CDR1 SEHNR and CDR2 FQNEAQ (reference sequence). The CDR3 DNA is TGTGCCAGCGGATCAGCGGAGGCTGCGAACACCGGGGAGCTGTTTTTT. This gives the protein CASGSAEAANTGELFF.

The chain employs TRBV7-3 and TRBJ2-2, with D possibly being TRBD1 (5 bases). Per germline, CDR1 SGHTA and CDR2 FQGTGA. The CDR3 consists of 19 residues. Trimming pared 5 bases from V and 0 bases from J, leaving 22 bases between. The CDR3 coding sequence is TGTGCCAGCAGCCTTCCAAGGGCAGGGATCTCCGCGAACACCGGGGAGCTGTTTTTT. As protein: CASSLPRAGISANTGELFF. The whole variable domain, remainder taken from reference TRBV7-3 and TRBJ2-2, is GAGVSQTPSNKVTEKGKYVELRCDPISGHTALYWYRQSLGQGPEFLIYFQGTGAADDSGLPNDRFFAVRPEGSVSTLKIQRTERGDSAVYLCASSLPRAGISANTGELFFGEGSRLTVL.

This chain connects TRBV5-1 to TRBJ1-2; TRBD1 matches at 7 bases. Germline-derived CDR1 and CDR2 are SGHRS and YFSETQ. CDR3 length: 12 residues. Trimming took 7 bases from V and 6 from J; bases not matched to a gene: 6. The CDR3 nucleotides read TGCGCCAGCGCTGGGGGACAGAATGGCTACACCTTC. Its translation is CASAGGQNGYTF.

J is TRBJ2-4 and V is TRBV28, with D unresolved. The germline gives CDR1 MDHEN, CDR2 SYDVKM. The CDR3 is made up of 15 amino acids. Trimming pared 5 bases from V and 0 bases from J, leaving 11 bases between. The CDR3 nucleotides read TGTGCCAGCAGTGGAGCCTTCTTAGCCAAAAACATTCAGTACTTC. The encoded protein is CASSGAFLAKNIQYF.

The chain couples TRBV18 to TRBJ2-5; 7 bases are shared with TRBD1. V lost 5 bases to trimming and J lost 5 bases; unmatched junction nucleotides: 8. Germline V CDR1 and CDR2: KGHSH, LQKENI. This CDR3 region has 14 residues. CDR3 coding DNA: TGTGCCAGCTCATATACAGGGGTTGGCGAGACCCAGTACTTC. It is translated as CASSYTGVGETQYF. Full variable domain (missing parts from reference TRBV18 and TRBJ2-5): NAGVMQNPRHLVRRRGQEARLRCSPMKGHSHVYWYRQLPEEGLKFMVYLQKENIIDESGMPKERFSAEFPKEGPSILRIQQVVRGDSAAYFCASSYTGVGETQYFGPGTRLLVL.

This clone was counted a single time. Germline is not matched at one junction end, which may reflect a read error. The CDR3: CASGFSSVTDTQYF. DNA for the CDR3: TGTGCCAGCGGCTTTTCAAGCGTCACAGATACGCAGTATTTT. The rearrangement uses TRBV5-5 and TRBJ2-3; D ambiguous. This CDR3 is 14 amino acids long. Germline V gene data show CDR1 as SGHKS and CDR2 as YYEKEE (reference sequence).